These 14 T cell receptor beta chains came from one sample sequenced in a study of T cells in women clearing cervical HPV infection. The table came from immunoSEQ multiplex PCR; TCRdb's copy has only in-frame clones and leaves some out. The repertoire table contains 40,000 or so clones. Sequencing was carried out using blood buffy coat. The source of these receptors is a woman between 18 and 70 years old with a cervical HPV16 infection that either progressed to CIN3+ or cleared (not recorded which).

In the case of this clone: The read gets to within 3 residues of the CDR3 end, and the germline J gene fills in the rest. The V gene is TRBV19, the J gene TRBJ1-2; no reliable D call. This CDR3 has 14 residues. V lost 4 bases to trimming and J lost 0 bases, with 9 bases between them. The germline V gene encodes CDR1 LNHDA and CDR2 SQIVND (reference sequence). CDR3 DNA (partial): TGTGCCAGTAGTAACCGGGGTGCTAACTATGGC. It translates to CASSNRGANYG. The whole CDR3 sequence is CASSNRGANYGYTF.

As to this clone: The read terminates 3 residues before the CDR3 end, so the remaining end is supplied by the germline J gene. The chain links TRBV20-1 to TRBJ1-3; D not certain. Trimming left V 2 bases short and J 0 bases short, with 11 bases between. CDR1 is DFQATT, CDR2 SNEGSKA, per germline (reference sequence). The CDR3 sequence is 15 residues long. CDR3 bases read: TGCAGTGCTAGACCTCGACGGGGCTCTGGAAACACC. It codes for CSARPRRGSGNT. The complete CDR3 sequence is CSARPRRGSGNTIYF.

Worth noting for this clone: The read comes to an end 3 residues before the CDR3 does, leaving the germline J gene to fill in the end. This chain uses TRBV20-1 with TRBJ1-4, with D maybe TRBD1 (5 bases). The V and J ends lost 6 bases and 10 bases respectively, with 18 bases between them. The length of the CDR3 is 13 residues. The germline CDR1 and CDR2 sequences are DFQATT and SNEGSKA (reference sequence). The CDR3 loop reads CSAQDGSGGKLFF. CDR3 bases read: TGCAGTGCCCAAGACGGGTCGGGGGGAAAA.

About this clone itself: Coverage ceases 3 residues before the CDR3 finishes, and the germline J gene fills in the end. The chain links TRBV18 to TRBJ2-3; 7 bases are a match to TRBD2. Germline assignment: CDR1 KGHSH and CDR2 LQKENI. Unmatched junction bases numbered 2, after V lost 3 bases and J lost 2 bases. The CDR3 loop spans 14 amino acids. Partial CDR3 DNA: TGTGCCAGCTCACCGAGCGGGGTCACAGATACG. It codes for CASSPSGVTDT. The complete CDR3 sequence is CASSPSGVTDTQYF.

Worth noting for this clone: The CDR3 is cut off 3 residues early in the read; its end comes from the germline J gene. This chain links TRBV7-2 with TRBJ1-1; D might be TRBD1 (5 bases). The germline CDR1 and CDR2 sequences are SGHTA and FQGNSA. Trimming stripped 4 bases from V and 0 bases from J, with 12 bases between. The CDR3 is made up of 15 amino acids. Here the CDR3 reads CASSSRQSMNTEAFF. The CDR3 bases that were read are TGTGCCAGCAGCTCCCGACAGAGTATGAACACTGAA.

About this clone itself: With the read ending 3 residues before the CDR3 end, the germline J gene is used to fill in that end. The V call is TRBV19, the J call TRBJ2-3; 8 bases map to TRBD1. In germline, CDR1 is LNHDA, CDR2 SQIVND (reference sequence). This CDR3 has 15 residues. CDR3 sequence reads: CASKIGQGSNQPQYF. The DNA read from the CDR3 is TGTGCCAGTAAAATTGGACAGGGCAGCAATCAGCCG.

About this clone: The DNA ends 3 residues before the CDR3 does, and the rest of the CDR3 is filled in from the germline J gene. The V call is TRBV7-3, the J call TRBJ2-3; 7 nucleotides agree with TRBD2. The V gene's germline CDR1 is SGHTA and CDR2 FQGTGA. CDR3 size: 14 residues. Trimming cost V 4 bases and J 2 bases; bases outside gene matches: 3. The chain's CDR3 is CASSSGGITDTQYF. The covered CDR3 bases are TGTGCCAGCAGCTCCGGGGGGATCACAGATACG.

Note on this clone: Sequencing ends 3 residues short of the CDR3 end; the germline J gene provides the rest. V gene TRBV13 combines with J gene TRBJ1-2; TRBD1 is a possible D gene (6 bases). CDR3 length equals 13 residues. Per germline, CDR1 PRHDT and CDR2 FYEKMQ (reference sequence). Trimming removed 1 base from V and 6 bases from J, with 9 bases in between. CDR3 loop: CASSLVTGNGYTF. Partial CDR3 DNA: TGTGCCAGCAGCTTAGTTACAGGGAATGGC.

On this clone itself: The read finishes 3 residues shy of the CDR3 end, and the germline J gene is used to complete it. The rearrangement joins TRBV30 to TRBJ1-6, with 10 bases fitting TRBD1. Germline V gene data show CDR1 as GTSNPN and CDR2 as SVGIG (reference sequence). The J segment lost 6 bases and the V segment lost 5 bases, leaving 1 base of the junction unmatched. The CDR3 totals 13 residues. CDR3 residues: CAWGTGVNSPLHF. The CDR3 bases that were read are TGTGCCTGGGGGACAGGGGTTAATTCACCC.

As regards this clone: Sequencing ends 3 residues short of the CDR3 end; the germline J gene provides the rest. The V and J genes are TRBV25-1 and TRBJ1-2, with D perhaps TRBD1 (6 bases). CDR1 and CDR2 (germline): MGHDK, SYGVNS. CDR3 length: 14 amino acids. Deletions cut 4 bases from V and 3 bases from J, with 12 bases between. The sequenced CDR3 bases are TGTGCCAGCAGTGGCAGGGGATTTGACTATGGC. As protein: CASSGRGFDYG. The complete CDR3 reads CASSGRGFDYGYTF.

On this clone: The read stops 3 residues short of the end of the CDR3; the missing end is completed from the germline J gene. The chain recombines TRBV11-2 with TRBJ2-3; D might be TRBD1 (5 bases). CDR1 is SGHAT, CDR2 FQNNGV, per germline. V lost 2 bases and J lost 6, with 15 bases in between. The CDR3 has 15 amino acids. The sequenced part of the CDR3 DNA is TGTGCCAGCAGCTTACCCAGTAGGGGTCCCGATACG. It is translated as CASSLPSRGPDT. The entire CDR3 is CASSLPSRGPDTQYF.

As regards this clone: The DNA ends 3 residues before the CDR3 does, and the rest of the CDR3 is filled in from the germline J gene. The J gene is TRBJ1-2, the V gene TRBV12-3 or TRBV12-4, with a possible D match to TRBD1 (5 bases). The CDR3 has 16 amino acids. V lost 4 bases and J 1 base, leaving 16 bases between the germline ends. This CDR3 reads CASSSRRVEVNYGYTF. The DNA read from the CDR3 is TGTGCCAGCAGTTCCCGCAGGGTCGAGGTTAACTATGGC.

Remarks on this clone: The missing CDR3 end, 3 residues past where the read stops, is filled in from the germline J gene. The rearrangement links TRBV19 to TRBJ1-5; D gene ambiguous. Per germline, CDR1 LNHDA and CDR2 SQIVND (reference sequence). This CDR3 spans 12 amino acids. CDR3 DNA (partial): TGTGCCAGTAAGGAGGGTGCAGATCCC. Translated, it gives CASKEGADP. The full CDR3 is CASKEGADPQHF.

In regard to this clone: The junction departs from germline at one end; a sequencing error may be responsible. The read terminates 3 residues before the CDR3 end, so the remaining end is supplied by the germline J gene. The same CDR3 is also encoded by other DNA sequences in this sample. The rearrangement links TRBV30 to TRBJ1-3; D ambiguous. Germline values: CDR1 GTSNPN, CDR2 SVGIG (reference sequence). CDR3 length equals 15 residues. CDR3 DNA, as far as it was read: TGTGCCTGGAGTGTACAGAACAGTCCTGGAAACACG. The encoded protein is CAWSVQNSPGNT. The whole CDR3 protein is CAWSVQNSPGNTIYF.